This TCR beta chain derives from a study of shared T cell receptors in the human thymus. Looked up from germline, CDR1 is SGHNT and CDR2 is YYREEE (reference sequence). CDR3 length: 11 residues. V was clipped by 9 bases and J by 10 bases, with 17 bases between them. The table came from immunoSEQ multiplex PCR; TCRdb's copy has only in-frame clones and leaves some out. The sample shows around 65,000 clones, more than 90% of them seen only once. The rearrangement uses TRBV5-4 and TRBJ2-7; no clear D. The receptor's source is a human donor. The sequenced sample was thymocytes. CDR3 amino acids: CATMDRSYQYF. The CDR3 region has the DNA TGTGCCACCATGGACCGATCTTACCAGTACTTC.